These 32 T cell receptor beta chains originate from one sample sequenced in a study of OX40 agonist ivuxolimab in advanced cancers. Using immunoSEQ multiplex PCR, the repertoire was profiled, and TCRdb retains in-frame clones only, with some absent. This repertoire shows 9,000 to 13,000 clones, roughly 82% found once; its top ten account for more than 9%. Sequencing was performed on CD4+ or CD8+ T cells sorted from blood, taken in a trial of the OX40 agonist ivuxolimab. The receptors here all came from an adult with an advanced solid tumor such as melanoma, head and neck, liver or kidney cancer.

The V gene is TRBV28, the J gene TRBJ2-1; TRBD2 aligns across 9 bases. V dropped 10 bases and J dropped 15; count of bases not matched to a gene: 25. The CDR3 runs to 16 residues. From germline, CDR1 is MDHEN and CDR2 SYDVKM. CDR3 loop: CATNKIPGLAILGLFF. The CDR3 DNA reads TGTGCCACCAATAAAATTCCGGGACTAGCAATATTGGGGTTGTTCTTC.

CDR3 DNA: TGTGCCAGCAGTTTCGACCGGGACAGGATTCAGCCCCAGCATTTT. This sequence encodes CASSFDRDRIQPQHF. This chain uses TRBV28 with TRBJ1-5; TRBD1 agrees at 8 bases. Germline values: CDR1 MDHEN, CDR2 SYDVKM. The J segment lost 6 bases and the V segment lost 3 bases, leaving 7 bases of the junction unmatched. This CDR3 is 15 amino acids long.

This clone was seen more than once but under ten times. The chain employs TRBV4-3 and TRBJ2-7, with TRBD2 identical over 9 bases. Germline CDR1 LGHNA, CDR2 YSLEER. V was pared by 0 bases and J by 6 bases, with 9 bases of the junction left unmatched. CDR3 length equals 16 residues. This chain's CDR3 is CASSQDPGAGGAEQYF. The CDR3 DNA reads as TGCGCCAGCAGCCAAGACCCGGGGGCGGGAGGGGCCGAGCAGTACTTC.

V and J are TRBV30 and TRBJ2-7; D possibly uses TRBD1 or TRBD2 (5 bases each). The CDR3 has 13 residues. CDR1 and CDR2 from the germline V gene are GTSNPN and SVGIG (reference sequence). V shed 1 base and J shed 6 bases, with 13 bases lying between them. As DNA, the CDR3 is TGTGCCTGGAGTGCCGGTATGGGGGTCGAGCAGTACTTC. Amino acids: CAWSAGMGVEQYF.

This chain's CDR3 is CASSSAGGRNEQFF. CDR3 nucleotide sequence: TGTGCCAGCAGCTCAGCGGGAGGTCGGAATGAGCAGTTCTTC. The rearrangement links TRBV11-1 to TRBJ2-1, with TRBD2 matching 9 bases. The J segment lost 7 bases and the V segment lost 4 bases, leaving 5 bases of the junction unmatched. This CDR3 contains 14 residues. Per the germline V gene, CDR1 is SGHAT and CDR2 is FQDESV (reference sequence).

This clone has only a few counts. CDR3 residues: CASSLGGAEAFF. CDR3 sequence (DNA): TGTGCCAGCAGCCTAGGGGGCGCTGAAGCTTTCTTT. This chain links TRBV7-9 with TRBJ1-1; 7 bases fit TRBD1. V lost 5 bases, J lost 6 bases, and 3 bases stayed unmatched. The CDR3 loop spans 12 amino acids. Per the germline V gene, CDR1 is SEHNR and CDR2 is FQNEAQ (reference sequence).

This clone was counted a single time. The chain combines TRBV27 with TRBJ2-7, with D perhaps TRBD1 (5 bases). Germline loops: CDR1 MNHEY, CDR2 SMNVEV (reference sequence). This CDR3 region has 14 residues. Trimming left V 5 bases short and J 6 bases short, with 17 bases between. CDR3 coding DNA: TGTGCCAGCAGTGACCCCGACAGAGGTGGCGAGCAGTACTTC. Translating it yields CASSDPDRGGEQYF.

The chain uses TRBV14 and TRBJ1-1, with D uncertain. Germline values: CDR1 SGHDN, CDR2 FVKESK. This CDR3 region has 13 residues. The V gene lost 3 bases and the J gene lost 5 bases, with 10 bases spanning the gap. In nucleotides, the CDR3 is TGTGCCAGCAGCCATGGTTCATGGACTGAAGCTTTCTTT. Translation gives CASSHGSWTEAFF.

The CDR3 reads CASSFGQGAREQYF. The CDR3 bases are TGTGCCAGCAGTTTCGGGCAGGGGGCGAGGGAGCAGTACTTC. This chain uses TRBV27 with TRBJ2-7; 8 nucleotides align to TRBD1. The germline V gene encodes CDR1 MNHEY and CDR2 SMNVEV (reference sequence). Germline trimming cut 3 bases from V and 7 bases from J; bases unmatched to any gene: 8. CDR3 length: 14 residues.

The chain carries TRBV5-6 and TRBJ2-1, with unresolved D. The CDR3 has 13 amino acids. The V and J ends lost 2 bases and 2 bases respectively, with 5 bases between them. Germline V CDR1 and CDR2: SGHDT, YYEEEE. CDR3: CASSFGAYNEQFF. The CDR3 nucleotides read TGTGCCAGCAGCTTTGGAGCCTACAATGAGCAGTTCTTC.

The J gene is TRBJ2-1, the V gene TRBV7-3, with 13 bases aligning to TRBD2. V was clipped by 4 bases and J by 7 bases; unmatched bases: 7. Germline loops: CDR1 SGHTA, CDR2 FQGTGA. CDR3 length: 16 amino acids. The DNA for the CDR3 is TGTGCCAGCAGCTACTCGACTAGCGGGAGGAGTAATGAGCAGTTCTTC. Residues: CASSYSTSGRSNEQFF.

This sequence joins TRBV6-5 and TRBJ1-4; D not resolved. Trimming stripped 6 bases from V and 7 bases from J, with 18 bases between. The CDR3 spans 15 residues. The germline V gene encodes CDR1 MNHEY and CDR2 SVGAGI. CDR3 region: CASRGGNFWREKLFF. The DNA for the CDR3 is TGTGCCAGCAGAGGAGGGAATTTTTGGCGTGAAAAACTGTTTTTT.

This clone was observed a few times. This rearrangement joins TRBV7-6 to TRBJ2-5; TRBD2 aligns across 7 bases. Germline CDR1 SGHVS, CDR2 FNYEAQ. V lost 6 bases, J lost 1 base, and 5 bases stayed unmatched. This CDR3 spans 14 amino acids. The chain's CDR3 is CASRTSGIQETQYF. In DNA, the CDR3 is TGTGCCAGCAGGACCAGCGGGATCCAAGAGACCCAGTACTTC.

The chain is built from TRBV9 and TRBJ2-7; no firm D call. Deletions cut 0 bases from V and 7 bases from J, with 11 bases between. Germline V gene data show CDR1 as SGDLS and CDR2 as YYNGEE. The CDR3 contains 13 residues. The CDR3 is CASSVALASEQYF. In DNA form, the CDR3 reads TGTGCCAGCAGCGTAGCGTTAGCATCGGAGCAGTACTTC. Together with reference TRBV9 and TRBJ2-7, the CDR3 gives the full variable domain: DSGVTQTPKHLITATGQRVTLRCSPRSGDLSVYWYQQSLDQGLQFLIQYYNGEERAKGNILERFSAQQFPDLHSELNLSSLELGDSALYFCASSVALASEQYFGPGTRLTVT.

This chain joins TRBV6-6 and TRBJ2-4; D may be TRBD2 (6 bases). CDR3 length: 14 residues. V was cut by 8 bases and J by 7 bases, with 18 bases left in between. Germline V lookup: CDR1 MNHNY, CDR2 SVGAGI (reference sequence). CDR3 DNA: TGTGCCAGCGCCCCAGCTCGCAGCGGGAACATTCAGTACTTC. Translating it yields CASAPARSGNIQYF.

The rearrangement uses TRBV11-2 and TRBJ2-1; D gene ambiguous. Germline CDR1 SGHAT, CDR2 FQNNGV. V was cut by 3 bases and J by 2 bases, with 8 bases left in between. This CDR3 comprises 14 residues. CDR3 region: CASSLDPAYNEQFF. CDR3 DNA sequence: TGTGCCAGCAGCTTGGACCCGGCCTACAATGAGCAGTTCTTC.

This clone is medium-sized (0.01 to 0.1%) by share. J is TRBJ1-1 and V is TRBV13; tentative D call: TRBD1 (5 bases). This CDR3 comprises 15 residues. Trimming left V 4 bases short and J 0 bases short, with 12 bases between. From germline, CDR1 is PRHDT and CDR2 FYEKMQ (reference sequence). CDR3 region: CASSWRGSVNTEAFF. The CDR3 DNA follows: TGTGCCAGCAGCTGGCGGGGCAGCGTGAACACTGAAGCTTTCTTT.

The V call is TRBV27, the J call TRBJ1-1; 7 bases fit TRBD1. Trimming cost V 4 bases and J 6 bases; bases outside gene matches: 5. The germline V gene has CDR1 MNHEY and CDR2 SMNVEV (reference sequence). The CDR3 has 13 residues. The CDR3, as DNA: TGTGCCAGCAGTTATACAGGGGCGTCTGAAGCTTTCTTT. Translation: CASSYTGASEAFF.

This clone was found a few times. The chain is built from TRBV29-1 and TRBJ1-2; D is ambiguous. The ends were cut back, 1 base at V and 8 bases at J, with 11 bases in the middle. The CDR3 runs to 12 residues. The germline CDR1 and CDR2 sequences are SQVTM and ANQGSEA. The DNA of the CDR3 is TGCAGCGTTGAAGGAAAGGAGCAAGGCTACACCTTC. It translates to CSVEGKEQGYTF.

This chain connects TRBV7-2 to TRBJ1-6; a possible D gene is TRBD1 (6 bases). Looked up from germline, CDR1 is SGHTA and CDR2 is FQGNSA. This CDR3 contains 17 residues. Trimming removed 4 bases at V and 4 bases at J, with 17 bases between. CDR3: CASSSRRGIQYNSPLHF. CDR3 coding DNA: TGTGCCAGCAGCTCACGCAGGGGAATACAGTATAATTCACCCCTCCACTTT.

V gene TRBV6-5 combines with J gene TRBJ2-1; D gene uncertain. Trimming removed 5 bases from V and 0 bases from J, with 11 bases in between. Germline V gene data show CDR1 as MNHEY and CDR2 as SVGAGI. The CDR3 length is 15 residues. CDR3 nucleotides: TGTGCCAGCAGTCCCTTGGTGGCCTCCTACAATGAGCAGTTCTTC. Translated: CASSPLVASYNEQFF.

This clone was seen only once. The J gene is TRBJ2-4, the V gene TRBV5-4; TRBD1 is a possible D gene (5 bases). Germline lookup yields CDR1 SGHNT and CDR2 YYREEE (reference sequence). The CDR3 length is 14 residues. V lost 2 bases to trimming and J lost 7 bases, with 13 bases between them. Here the CDR3 reads CASSFLGVGNIQYF. CDR3 sequence (DNA): TGTGCCAGCAGCTTTCTAGGGGTCGGGAACATTCAGTACTTC.

The J gene is TRBJ2-3, the V gene TRBV4-1; the D gene could be TRBD1 or TRBD2 (5 bases each). CDR3 size: 15 residues. Trimming stripped 4 bases from V and 0 bases from J, with 11 bases between. Per germline, CDR1 MGHRA and CDR2 YSYEKL. The CDR3 DNA sequence: TGCGCCAGCAGCCGACGGGACGTTAGCACAGATACGCAGTATTTT. Translated, it gives CASSRRDVSTDTQYF.

The chain links TRBV7-9 to TRBJ1-6; 7 bases are a match to TRBD1. This CDR3 comprises 16 residues. V dropped 5 bases and J dropped 7; count of bases not matched to a gene: 11. The V gene's germline CDR1 is SEHNR and CDR2 FQNEAQ (reference sequence). As DNA, the CDR3 is TGTGCCAGCAGCAACCGCCTGGGACAGACAAATTCACCCCTCCACTTT. Its protein is CASSNRLGQTNSPLHF. Using reference TRBV7-9 and TRBJ1-6 for the parts outside the CDR3, the full variable domain is DTGVSQNPRHKITKRGQNVTFRCDPISEHNRLYWYRQTLGQGPEFLTYFQNEAQLEKSRLLSDRFSAERPKGSFSTLEIQRTEQGDSAMYLCASSNRLGQTNSPLHFGNGTRLTVT.

The CDR3 DNA reads as TGTGCCAGTAGTGTAAGCGGGGCTAATGAGCAGTTCTTC. The encoded protein is CASSVSGANEQFF. This chain joins TRBV19 and TRBJ2-1, with 7 bases aligning to TRBD2. V was pared by 5 bases and J by 7 bases, with 5 bases of the junction left unmatched. The CDR3 covers 13 residues. From germline, CDR1 is LNHDA and CDR2 SQIVND (reference sequence).

The count of this clone is one. The rearrangement uses TRBV6-1 and TRBJ1-4; D is perhaps TRBD1 (6 bases). This CDR3 contains 16 residues. Germline CDR1 and CDR2: MNHNS and SASEGT. The ends were cut back, 4 bases at V and 4 bases at J, with 16 bases in the middle. The CDR3 DNA sequence: TGTGCCAGCAGTGCAGGGCGGGGGGCCGGTAATGAAAAACTGTTTTTT. Its translation is CASSAGRGAGNEKLFF.

On this clone itself: The identical CDR3 is also encoded by other nucleotide sequences in the sample. J is TRBJ2-3 and V is TRBV18; 10 bases fit TRBD1. The CDR3 covers 14 residues. J was trimmed by 3 bases and V by 3 bases; bases with no gene match: 0. The germline CDR1 and CDR2 sequences are KGHSH and LQKENI. The CDR3 here is CASSPGQGTDTQYF. CDR3 in DNA: TGTGCCAGCTCACCGGGACAGGGGACAGATACGCAGTATTTT. Variable domain in full (rest from reference TRBV18 and TRBJ2-3): NAGVMQNPRHLVRRRGQEARLRCSPMKGHSHVYWYRQLPEEGLKFMVYLQKENIIDESGMPKERFSAEFPKEGPSILRIQQVVRGDSAAYFCASSPGQGTDTQYFGPGTRLTVL.

This rearrangement joins TRBV27 to TRBJ2-1; no reliable D call. V lost 6 bases and J 9 bases, leaving 12 bases between the germline ends. This CDR3 spans 12 amino acids. The germline V gene encodes CDR1 MNHEY and CDR2 SMNVEV (reference sequence). The CDR3 region is CASRASFGEQFF. In DNA form, the CDR3 reads TGTGCCAGCAGAGCCTCCTTCGGTGAGCAGTTCTTC.

The rearrangement uses TRBV9 and TRBJ2-7; D gene ambiguous. Trimming shortened V by 0 bases and J by 6 bases, and 13 bases separated the two germline ends. The germline V gene encodes CDR1 SGDLS and CDR2 YYNGEE. This CDR3 comprises 14 residues. The CDR3 region has the DNA TGTGCCAGCAGCGTAGGCGGACCACTTCGCGAGCAGTACTTC. Translating gives CASSVGGPLREQYF. The full variable domain, in which reference TRBV9 and TRBJ2-7 provide the parts outside the CDR3, is DSGVTQTPKHLITATGQRVTLRCSPRSGDLSVYWYQQSLDQGLQFLIQYYNGEERAKGNILERFSAQQFPDLHSELNLSSLELGDSALYFCASSVGGPLREQYFGPGTRLTVT.

The chain carries TRBV27 and TRBJ2-7, with D possibly being TRBD2 (6 bases). Trimming cost V 6 bases and J 7 bases, with 19 bases left between them. The CDR3 runs to 14 residues. Germline V gene data show CDR1 as MNHEY and CDR2 as SMNVEV (reference sequence). The CDR3 DNA follows: TGTGCCAGCAGCCCCGGACTACCGGCGTGGGAGCAGTACTTC. Protein sequence: CASSPGLPAWEQYF.

This clone was counted a single time. The V call is TRBV2, the J call TRBJ2-1, with unresolved D. This CDR3 spans 14 amino acids. Germline V gene data show CDR1 as SNHLY and CDR2 as FYNNEI. Trimming took off 7 bases at V and 2 bases at J, with 12 bases between the two ends. The CDR3 spells CASNTRIPYNEQFF. Written as DNA, the CDR3 is TGTGCCAGCAATACGCGGATCCCCTACAATGAGCAGTTCTTC.

The chain is built from TRBV9 and TRBJ1-2; possibly TRBD1 for D (5 bases). The germline V gene has CDR1 SGDLS and CDR2 YYNGEE. This CDR3 contains 13 residues. The V and J ends lost 7 bases and 5 bases respectively, with 15 bases between them. For the CDR3, the DNA is TGTGCCAGCGGCCCGGGGACGGATTATGGCTACACCTTC. Protein product: CASGPGTDYGYTF.